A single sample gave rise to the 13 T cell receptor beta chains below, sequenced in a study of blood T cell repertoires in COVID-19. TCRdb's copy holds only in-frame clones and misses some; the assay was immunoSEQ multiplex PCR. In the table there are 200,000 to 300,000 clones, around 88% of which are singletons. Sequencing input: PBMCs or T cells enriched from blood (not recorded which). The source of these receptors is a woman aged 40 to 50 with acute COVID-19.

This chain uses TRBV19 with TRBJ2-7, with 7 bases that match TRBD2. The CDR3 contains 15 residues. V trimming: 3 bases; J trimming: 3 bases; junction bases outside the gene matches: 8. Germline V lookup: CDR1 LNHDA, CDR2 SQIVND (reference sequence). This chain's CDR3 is CASSMGVLAIYEQYV. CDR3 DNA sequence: TGTGCCAGTAGTATGGGGGTACTAGCGATCTACGAGCAGTACGTC.

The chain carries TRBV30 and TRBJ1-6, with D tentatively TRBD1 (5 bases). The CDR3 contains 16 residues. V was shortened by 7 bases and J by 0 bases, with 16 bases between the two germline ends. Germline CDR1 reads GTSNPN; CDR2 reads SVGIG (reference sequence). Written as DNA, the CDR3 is TGTGCCTCGAACAGCGGGGGGAGCTCCTATAATTCACCCCTCCACTTT. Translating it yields CASNSGGSSYNSPLHF.

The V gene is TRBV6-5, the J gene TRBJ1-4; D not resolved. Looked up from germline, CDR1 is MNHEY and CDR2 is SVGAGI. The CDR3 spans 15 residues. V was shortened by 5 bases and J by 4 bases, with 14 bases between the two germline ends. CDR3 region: CASSTPGHFNEKLFF. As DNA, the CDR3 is TGTGCCAGCAGTACTCCGGGTCATTTTAATGAAAAACTGTTTTTT.

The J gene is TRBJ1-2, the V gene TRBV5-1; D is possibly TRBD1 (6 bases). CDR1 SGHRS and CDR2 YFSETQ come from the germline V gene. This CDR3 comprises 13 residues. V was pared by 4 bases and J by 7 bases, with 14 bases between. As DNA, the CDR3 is TGCGCCAGCAGCCAGACAGGAAACCTTGGCTACACCTTC. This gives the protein CASSQTGNLGYTF.

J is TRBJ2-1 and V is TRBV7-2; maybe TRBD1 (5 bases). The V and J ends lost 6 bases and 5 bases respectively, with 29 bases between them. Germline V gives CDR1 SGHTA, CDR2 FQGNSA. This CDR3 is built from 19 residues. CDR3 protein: CASRDSRARKWLINNEQFF. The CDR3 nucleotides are TGTGCCAGCAGAGATTCCAGGGCAAGGAAGTGGTTAATAAACAATGAGCAGTTCTTC.

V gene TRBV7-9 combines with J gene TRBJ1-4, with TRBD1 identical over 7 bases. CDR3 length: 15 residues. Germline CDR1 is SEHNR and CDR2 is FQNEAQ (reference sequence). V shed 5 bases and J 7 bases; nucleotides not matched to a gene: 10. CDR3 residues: CASSKQGMGVEKLFF. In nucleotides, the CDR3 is TGTGCCAGCAGCAAACAGGGGATGGGCGTTGAAAAACTGTTTTTT.

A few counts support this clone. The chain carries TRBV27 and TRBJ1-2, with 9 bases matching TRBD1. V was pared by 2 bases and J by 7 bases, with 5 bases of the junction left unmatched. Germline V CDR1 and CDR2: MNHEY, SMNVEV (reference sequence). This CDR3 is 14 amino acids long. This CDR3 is CASSLGQGSPGYTF. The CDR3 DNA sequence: TGTGCCAGCAGTTTAGGACAGGGGTCCCCTGGCTACACCTTC.

The CDR3 bases are TGTGCCTTAGGGATTGGAGGGCGACAGTTCTTC. Protein sequence: CALGIGGRQFF. V gene TRBV25-1 combines with J gene TRBJ2-1; D perhaps matches TRBD2 (6 bases). This CDR3 contains 11 residues. Trimming pared 11 bases from V and 13 bases from J, leaving 18 bases between. CDR1 and CDR2 from the germline V gene are MGHDK and SYGVNS.

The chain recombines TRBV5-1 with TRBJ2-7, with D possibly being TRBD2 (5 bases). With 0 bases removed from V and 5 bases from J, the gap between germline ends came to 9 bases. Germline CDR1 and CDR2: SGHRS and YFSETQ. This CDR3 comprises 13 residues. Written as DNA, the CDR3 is TGCGCCAGCAGCTTGGTCGGGGTCGACGAGCAGTACTTC. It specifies CASSLVGVDEQYF.

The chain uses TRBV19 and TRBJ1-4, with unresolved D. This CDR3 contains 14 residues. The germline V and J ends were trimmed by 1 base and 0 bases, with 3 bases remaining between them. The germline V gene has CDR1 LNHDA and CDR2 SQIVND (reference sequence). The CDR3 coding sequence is TGTGCCAGTAGTATAGGTACAACTAATGAAAAACTGTTTTTT. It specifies CASSIGTTNEKLFF.

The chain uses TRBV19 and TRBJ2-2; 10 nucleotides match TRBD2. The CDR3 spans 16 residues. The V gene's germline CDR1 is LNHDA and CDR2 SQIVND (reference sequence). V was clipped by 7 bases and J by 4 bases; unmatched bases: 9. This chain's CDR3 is CASTLRLAGLTGELFF. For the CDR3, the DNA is TGTGCCAGTACGCTAAGACTAGCGGGCCTCACCGGGGAGCTGTTTTTT.

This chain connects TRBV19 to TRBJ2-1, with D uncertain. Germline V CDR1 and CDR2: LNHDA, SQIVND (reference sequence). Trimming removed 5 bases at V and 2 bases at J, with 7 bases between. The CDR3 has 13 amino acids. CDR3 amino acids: CASSRSPYNEQFF. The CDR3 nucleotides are TGTGCCAGTAGTCGGAGCCCCTACAATGAGCAGTTCTTC.

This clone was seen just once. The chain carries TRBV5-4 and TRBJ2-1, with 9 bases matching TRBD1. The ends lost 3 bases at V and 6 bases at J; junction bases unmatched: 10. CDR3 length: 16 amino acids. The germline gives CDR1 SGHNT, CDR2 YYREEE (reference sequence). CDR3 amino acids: CASSSWTGDDFNEQFF. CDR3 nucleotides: TGTGCCAGCAGCTCGTGGACAGGGGACGACTTCAATGAGCAGTTCTTC.